One and the same sample provided the 25 T cell receptor beta chains below, sequenced in a study of T-cell reconstitution after alpha-beta-depleted transplantation in children. As it was prepared, the TCRbeta library received unique molecular identifiers. One entry per CDR3 protein results from TCRdb running MiXCR on the PCR reads. The sample contains a few hundred thousand distinct CDR3 sequences, around 19% of which appear only once. Source: PBMCs from the stem cell graft donor, taken from the stem cell graft. All receptors come from a human donor who donated a stem cell graft to a child with acute lymphoblastic leukemia.

This clonotype was seen a handful of times. The V gene is TRBV27, the J gene TRBJ1-6; D gene uncertain. Germline CDR1 and CDR2: MNHEY and SMNVEV (reference sequence). The CDR3 has 14 residues. V shed 8 bases and J shed 6 bases, with 14 bases lying between them. CDR3 protein: CASHSGPFNSPLHF. CDR3 bases: TGTGCCAGCCATTCCGGGCCCTTTAATTCACCCCTCCACTTT.

This clonotype was recorded a few times. This chain connects TRBV20-1 to TRBJ2-3; 9 bases line up with TRBD2. The CDR3 consists of 17 residues. The junction had 10 bases not matched to a gene; V was cut back by 3 bases and J by 0 bases. CDR1 DFQATT and CDR2 SNEGSKA come from the germline V gene (reference sequence). As DNA, the CDR3 is TGCAGTGCTAGGGGCGGGGGACTAGCCGCCAGCACAGATACGCAGTATTTT. Encoded protein: CSARGGGLAASTDTQYF.

The chain links TRBV27 to TRBJ1-5, with D hard to call. The CDR3 is made up of 16 amino acids. The germline V gene has CDR1 MNHEY and CDR2 SMNVEV (reference sequence). V shed 4 bases and J shed 5 bases, with 18 bases lying between them. CDR3 residues: CASSWGMGLADQPQHF. The CDR3 DNA reads as TGTGCCAGCAGTTGGGGAATGGGGTTGGCGGATCAGCCCCAGCATTTT.

The rearrangement joins TRBV5-1 to TRBJ2-4, with 9 bases identical to TRBD1. The V gene end was trimmed by 3 bases and the J gene end by 8 bases; junction bases not matched to a gene: 12. From germline, CDR1 is SGHRS and CDR2 YFSETQ. The CDR3 is made up of 16 amino acids. The CDR3: CASSSDPGQGQDIQYF. In DNA, the CDR3 is TGCGCCAGCAGCTCAGATCCGGGACAGGGTCAAGACATTCAGTACTTC.

This clonotype was seen a handful of times. The V call is TRBV7-9, the J call TRBJ2-1, with 10 bases fitting TRBD1. V shed 4 bases, J shed 5 bases, and the junction held 8 bases outside the gene matches. This CDR3 is built from 16 residues. Looked up from germline, CDR1 is SEHNR and CDR2 is FQNEAQ (reference sequence). CDR3 coding DNA: TGTGCCAGCAGCTCAACGACAGGGGGCATCGACAATGAGCAGTTCTTC. This translates into CASSSTTGGIDNEQFF.

A few counts support this clonotype. The chain couples TRBV7-9 to TRBJ1-2, with D unclear. CDR3 length: 12 residues. V lost 1 base to trimming and J lost 5 bases, with 5 bases between them. Germline V gene data show CDR1 as SEHNR and CDR2 as FQNEAQ (reference sequence). The CDR3 DNA is TGTGCCAGCAGCTTAGGAGAGTATGGCTACACCTTC. Protein sequence: CASSLGEYGYTF.

This clonotype was seen a handful of times. The chain couples TRBV27 to TRBJ2-7, with D hard to call. The V and J ends lost 3 bases and 3 bases respectively, with 12 bases between them. CDR1 and CDR2 from the germline V gene are MNHEY and SMNVEV (reference sequence). This CDR3 has 14 amino acids. The CDR3 DNA follows: TGTGCCAGCAGTTTCGAAGGCGGCCACTACGAGCAGTACTTC. It yields the protein CASSFEGGHYEQYF.

The chain joins TRBV4-2 to TRBJ2-3; D is undetermined. Per germline, CDR1 LGHNA and CDR2 YNFKEQ. The CDR3 is 17 residues long. The germline V and J ends were trimmed by 0 bases and 0 bases, with 13 bases remaining between them. This CDR3 is CASSQESTYYSTDTQYF. For the CDR3, the DNA is TGTGCCAGCAGCCAAGAGTCGACTTATTATAGCACAGATACGCAGTATTTT.

This clonotype was observed a handful of times. The rearrangement joins TRBV24-1 to TRBJ2-1, with TRBD2 identical over 13 bases. There are 16 residues in the CDR3. The trim removed 3 bases at V and 9 bases at J, leaving 7 bases unmatched. Germline CDR1 KGHDR, CDR2 SFDVKD. The CDR3 spells CATSDLTSGRAFEQFF. The CDR3 DNA reads TGTGCCACCAGTGATCTTACTAGCGGGAGGGCCTTTGAGCAGTTCTTC.

The V call is TRBV27, the J call TRBJ1-6; the match to TRBD1 covers 10 bases. From germline, CDR1 is MNHEY and CDR2 SMNVEV (reference sequence). The CDR3 is made up of 15 amino acids. V was clipped by 3 bases and J by 10 bases; unmatched bases: 6. The CDR3 region is CASSFRQGARSPLHF. The CDR3 nucleotides read TGTGCCAGCAGTTTCCGACAGGGGGCCCGATCACCCCTCCACTTT.

V gene TRBV18 combines with J gene TRBJ2-3; TRBD1 is a possible D gene (5 bases). Trimming took 2 bases from V and 0 from J, leaving 12 bases between them. CDR3 length: 16 residues. Germline CDR1 is KGHSH and CDR2 is LQKENI. CDR3 amino acids: CASSPVRQISTDTQYF. For the CDR3, the DNA is TGTGCCAGCTCACCAGTAAGACAGATAAGCACAGATACGCAGTATTTT.

This clonotype has more than one count but fewer than ten. The V and J genes are TRBV7-3 and TRBJ2-5, with TRBD2 matching 11 bases. V was clipped by 5 bases and J by 5 bases; unmatched bases: 7. Germline V gene lookup returns CDR1 SGHTA and CDR2 FQGTGA. CDR3 size: 15 residues. The CDR3 nucleotides are TGTGCCAGCAGCCCGAACCGACTAGCGGGGGAGACCCAGTACTTC. The encoded protein is CASSPNRLAGETQYF.

This clonotype has more than one count but fewer than ten. This chain uses TRBV3-1 with TRBJ1-5; possibly TRBD1 for D (5 bases). CDR1 and CDR2 (germline): LGHDT, YNNKEL (reference sequence). Between the trimmed V and J ends, which lost 5 bases and 7 bases, there was a span of 15 bases. This CDR3 spans 14 amino acids. The CDR3 loop reads CASSWGPGGQPQHF. CDR3 bases: TGTGCCAGCAGCTGGGGCCCCGGTGGGCAGCCCCAGCATTTT.

The rearrangement joins TRBV20-1 to TRBJ2-7; 7 bases are a match to TRBD2. J lost 0 bases, V lost 7 bases, and 9 bases had no gene match. Germline-derived CDR1 and CDR2 are DFQATT and SNEGSKA (reference sequence). This CDR3 contains 14 residues. The CDR3: CSVFGGGSSYEQYF. The DNA for the CDR3 is TGCAGTGTCTTTGGTGGCGGGAGCTCCTACGAGCAGTACTTC.

This clonotype was found a few times. The chain has TRBV10-3 and TRBJ2-3; TRBD1 agrees at 7 bases. The germline V gene encodes CDR1 ENHRY and CDR2 SYGVKD. V was clipped by 2 bases and J by 4 bases; unmatched bases: 9. The CDR3 spans 16 residues. The CDR3 protein is CAISEKRQGRADTQYF. The CDR3 nucleotides read TGTGCCATCAGTGAGAAAAGACAGGGAAGGGCAGATACGCAGTATTTT.

This rearrangement joins TRBV19 to TRBJ2-1, with TRBD2 matching over 10 bases. This CDR3 has 15 residues. Per germline, CDR1 LNHDA and CDR2 SQIVND (reference sequence). J lost 8 bases, V lost 3 bases, and 7 bases had no gene match. CDR3 loop: CASSMWASGSDEQFF. The CDR3 DNA follows: TGTGCCAGTAGTATGTGGGCTAGCGGGAGCGATGAGCAGTTCTTC.

This clonotype occurred a few times. The V gene is TRBV7-8, the J gene TRBJ1-5; D remains unclear. Germline CDR1 reads SGHVS; CDR2 reads FQNEAQ. The germline V and J ends were trimmed by 1 base and 0 bases, with 13 bases remaining between them. This CDR3 contains 17 residues. Written as DNA, the CDR3 is TGTGCCAGCAGCTTAGGCCTACAGATCTATAGCAATCAGCCCCAGCATTTT. Translated: CASSLGLQIYSNQPQHF.

This clonotype was seen more than once but under ten times. V gene TRBV29-1 combines with J gene TRBJ1-1; 8 nucleotides agree with TRBD1. After removal of 2 bases from V and 1 base from J, the junction contained 3 bases not matched to a gene. CDR1 and CDR2 (germline): SQVTM, ANQGSEA. This CDR3 comprises 14 residues. CDR3: CSVERGQENTEAFF. DNA for the CDR3: TGCAGCGTTGAAAGGGGACAGGAGAACACTGAAGCTTTCTTT.

The rearrangement joins TRBV20-1 to TRBJ1-5; no clear D gene. The CDR3 is 14 amino acids. V dropped 4 bases and J dropped 2 bases, with 12 bases sitting between them. Germline CDR1 is DFQATT and CDR2 is SNEGSKA (reference sequence). Here the CDR3 DNA reads TGCAGTGCTAACGCCCCTAGTGGCAATCAGCCCCAGCATTTT. It yields the protein CSANAPSGNQPQHF.

The sample holds a few counts of this clonotype. The V and J genes are TRBV25-1 and TRBJ2-7; D not certain. CDR1 and CDR2 (germline): MGHDK, SYGVNS. The germline V and J ends were trimmed by 1 base and 6 bases, with 13 bases remaining between them. This CDR3 comprises 14 residues. The CDR3 DNA sequence: TGTGCCAGCAGTGAATCTCTATTGGGTGGCGAGCAGTACTTC. This codes for CASSESLLGGEQYF.

This clonotype was recorded at least ten times. This rearrangement joins TRBV5-1 to TRBJ2-4; D not certain. The CDR3 contains 13 residues. The germline CDR1 and CDR2 sequences are SGHRS and YFSETQ. The V and J ends lost 0 bases and 8 bases respectively, with 9 bases between them. The CDR3 reads CASSLGGRDIQYF. The CDR3 coding sequence is TGCGCCAGCAGCTTGGGCGGTAGGGACATTCAGTACTTC.

This clonotype was found a few times. The chain links TRBV20-1 to TRBJ1-3; D might be TRBD1 (5 bases). CDR1 and CDR2 (germline): DFQATT, SNEGSKA (reference sequence). The CDR3 runs 14 residues. V shed 4 bases and J shed 0 bases, with 10 bases lying between them. The CDR3 DNA is TGCAGTGCTACACAGGTCGGCTCTGGAAACACCATATATTTT. Protein: CSATQVGSGNTIYF.

This clonotype appeared many times. The chain is built from TRBV3-1 and TRBJ2-7; no clear D. Between the trimmed V and J ends, which lost 2 bases and 4 bases, there was a span of 3 bases. The germline V gene encodes CDR1 LGHDT and CDR2 YNNKEL (reference sequence). The CDR3 sequence is 11 residues long. CDR3 DNA: TGTGCCAGCAGCCAATATTACGAGCAGTACTTC. This gives the protein CASSQYYEQYF.

This clonotype occurred many times. The rearrangement joins TRBV5-5 to TRBJ1-1; no reliable D call. Germline loops: CDR1 SGHKS, CDR2 YYEKEE (reference sequence). Trimming left V 0 bases short and J 7 bases short, with 13 bases between. The CDR3 contains 14 residues. In DNA, the CDR3 is TGTGCCAGCAGCTTGGCCGTGGGGATTCTTGAAGCTTTCTTT. Its protein product is CASSLAVGILEAFF.

The V gene is TRBV9, the J gene TRBJ2-5, with 10 bases identical to TRBD2. Per the germline V gene, CDR1 is SGDLS and CDR2 is YYNGEE. This CDR3 has 15 residues. The J segment lost 9 bases and the V segment lost 0 bases, leaving 8 bases of the junction unmatched. The CDR3 DNA sequence: TGTGCCAGCAGCGTAGGTGTCCTAGCGGGAGATGCCCAGTACTTC. The encoded protein is CASSVGVLAGDAQYF.